This entry features one T cell receptor (beta chain) sequence. This CDR3 spans 16 amino acids. V lost 5 bases, J lost 1 base, and 7 bases stayed unmatched. Germline V CDR1 and CDR2: SNHLY, FYNNEI. The data are from a study of OX40 agonist ivuxolimab in advanced cancers. Clones were sequenced by immunoSEQ multiplex PCR, and TCRdb holds only the in-frame ones, with some missing. This sample carries around 35,000 clones, roughly nine tenths of them seen once, and the ten largest clones take roughly 2.4%. Here the sequenced sample was CD4+ or CD8+ T cells sorted from blood, taken in a trial of the OX40 agonist ivuxolimab. This clonotype originated in an adult with an advanced solid tumor such as melanoma, head and neck, liver or kidney cancer. The chain recombines TRBV2 with TRBJ2-1, with TRBD1 identical over 8 bases. The CDR3 here is CASSSTGDLSYNEQFF. CDR3 nucleotides: TGTGCCAGCAGTTCGACAGGGGACCTTTCCTACAATGAGCAGTTCTTC.